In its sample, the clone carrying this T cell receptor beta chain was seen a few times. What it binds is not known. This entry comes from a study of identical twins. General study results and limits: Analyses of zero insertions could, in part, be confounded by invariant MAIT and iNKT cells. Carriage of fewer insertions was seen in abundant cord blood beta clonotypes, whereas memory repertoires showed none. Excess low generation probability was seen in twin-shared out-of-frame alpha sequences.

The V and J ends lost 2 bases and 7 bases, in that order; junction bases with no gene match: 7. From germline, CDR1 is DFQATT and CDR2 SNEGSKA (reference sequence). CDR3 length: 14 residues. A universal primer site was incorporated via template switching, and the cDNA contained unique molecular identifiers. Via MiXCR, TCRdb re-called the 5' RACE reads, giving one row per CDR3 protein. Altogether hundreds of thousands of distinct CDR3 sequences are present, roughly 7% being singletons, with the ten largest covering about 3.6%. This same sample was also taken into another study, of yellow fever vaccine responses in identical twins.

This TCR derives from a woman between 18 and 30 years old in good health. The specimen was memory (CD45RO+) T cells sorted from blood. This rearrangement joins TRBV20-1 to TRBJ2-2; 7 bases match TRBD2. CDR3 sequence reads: CSARSRLAHGELFF. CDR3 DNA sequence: TGCAGTGCTAGATCTCGACTAGCCCACGGGGAGCTGTTTTTT.